This passage covers 10 T cell receptor beta chains from one sample sequenced in a study of monozygotic twins with inflammatory bowel disease. TCRdb reprocessed the 5' RACE reads and reports one entry per CDR3 protein, with no DNA. The sample table includes 400,000 or so distinct CDR3 sequences. Sequencing was carried out using blood. The receptor set was obtained from a human donor with ulcerative colitis or Crohn's disease, or a healthy co-twin of an affected twin (not recorded which).

This chain links TRBV5-1 with TRBJ1-1. The CDR3 totals 13 residues. The V gene's germline CDR1 is SGHRS and CDR2 YFSETQ. This CDR3 reads CASRPDTNTEAFF.

The chain combines TRBV30 with TRBJ1-4; the TCRdb D gene call, TRBD1, has no DNA to confirm it. In germline, CDR1 is GTSNPN, CDR2 SVGIG (reference sequence). CDR3 length: 15 residues. CDR3 protein: CAWNSPGATNEKLFF.

The chain is built from TRBV28 and TRBJ2-1; TCRdb designates TRBD2, a call that cannot be tested without DNA. There are 18 residues in the CDR3. Germline CDR1 and CDR2: MDHEN and SYDVKM. CDR3: CASSQGLAGVNSYNEQFF.

The gene calls are TRBV5-1 and TRBJ1-6; TCRdb selects TRBD1, and the lack of DNA leaves this call unchecked. This CDR3 comprises 17 residues. Per the germline V gene, CDR1 is SGHRS and CDR2 is YFSETQ. Here the CDR3 reads CASSGSTGGRGSSPLHF.

This chain connects TRBV6-5 to TRBJ1-2. The germline gives CDR1 MNHEY, CDR2 SVGAGI. The CDR3 extends over 17 amino acids. The CDR3 loop reads CASSYSGEPPINYGYTF.

The chain is built from TRBV5-1 and TRBJ1-1; absent DNA, TCRdb's TRBD1 call cannot be checked. CDR3 length: 17 residues. Per the germline V gene, CDR1 is SGHRS and CDR2 is YFSETQ. CDR3 residues: CASAKGTGEWLNTEAFF.

V and J are TRBV24-1 and TRBJ1-1; the TRBD1 assignment by TCRdb is unverifiable without DNA. The CDR3 sequence is 14 residues long. Germline CDR1 and CDR2: KGHDR and SFDVKD. CDR3 protein: CATSGVGGKTEAFF.

The chain combines TRBV5-1 with TRBJ2-3; the D call of TRBD2 rests on TCRdb alone, since no DNA is present to check it. CDR3 length: 17 residues. Germline V gives CDR1 SGHRS, CDR2 YFSETQ. The CDR3 protein is CASSRTSGGLGVDTQYF. The full variable domain, with the rest looked up from reference TRBV5-1 and TRBJ2-3, is KAGVTQTPRYLIKTRGQQVTLSCSPISGHRSVSWYQQTPGQGLQFLFEYFSETQRNKGNFPGRFSGRQFSNSRSEMNVSTLELGDSALYLCASSRTSGGLGVDTQYFGPGTRLTVL.

V is TRBV7-2 and J is TRBJ1-1. Germline lookup yields CDR1 SGHTA and CDR2 FQGNSA. The CDR3 covers 13 residues. This CDR3 is CASSLWENTEAFF.

The chain joins TRBV5-1 to TRBJ2-5; TCRdb's D call of TRBD2 is untestable without DNA. CDR1 SGHRS and CDR2 YFSETQ come from the germline V gene. CDR3 length equals 15 residues. Here the CDR3 reads CASSLEAGAGETQYF. Drawing the rest from reference TRBV5-1 and TRBJ2-5, the complete variable domain is KAGVTQTPRYLIKTRGQQVTLSCSPISGHRSVSWYQQTPGQGLQFLFEYFSETQRNKGNFPGRFSGRQFSNSRSEMNVSTLELGDSALYLCASSLEAGAGETQYFGPGTRLLVL.